This TCR beta chain comes out of a study of identifying expanded T cells in peripheral blood. Study results and limitations: Differentially abundant clones: about 1.2 between replicates, 16.4 at about 13 days, under 25 at four. Two-week clone count variance significantly increased as total template count grew.

Trimming removed 1 base at V and 4 bases at J, with 16 bases between. The length of the CDR3 is 16 residues. The V gene's germline CDR1 is SEHNR and CDR2 FQNEAQ (reference sequence). During the collection period, no donor immune events like infections were recorded. The protocol was immunoSEQ multiplex PCR, while the TCRdb copy is restricted to in-frame clones and leaves out a portion. The sample lists under 150,000 clones, approximately 86% occurring once. A remark on this clone: Its antigen is as yet unknown.

Material for sequencing was blood. The gene calls are TRBV7-9 and TRBJ1-1; TRBD1 might be the D (5 bases). The sequence derives from a person between 18 and 75 years old in good health. CDR3 sequence: CASSLGGTRGRTEAFF. The CDR3 DNA is TGTGCCAGCAGCTTAGGGGGGACGAGGGGCCGCACTGAAGCTTTCTTT.